The 12 T cell receptor beta chains in this list originate from one sample, sequenced in a study of T cell changes during pregnancy in multiple sclerosis. The table came from immunoSEQ multiplex PCR; TCRdb's copy has only in-frame clones and leaves some out. Here the sample spans roughly 32,000 clones, roughly 91% being singletons. This specimen consisted of CD4+ T cells from peripheral blood mononuclear cells, obtained in the second trimester of pregnancy. These receptors were taken from a female donor with multiple sclerosis, enrolled in a pregnancy study.

The gene calls are TRBV7-8 and TRBJ1-5; no reliable D call. CDR3 length equals 16 residues. V gave up 3 bases and J gave up 0 bases, with 12 bases separating them. Germline CDR1 and CDR2: SGHVS and FQNEAQ. In DNA form, the CDR3 reads TGTGCCAGCAGCTTCGGGAGAGTCCTTAGCAATCAGCCCCAGCATTTT. Encoded protein: CASSFGRVLSNQPQHF.

The chain is built from TRBV29-1 and TRBJ2-1, with TRBD2 matching over 11 bases. Trimming cost V 5 bases and J 9 bases; bases outside gene matches: 9. CDR3 size: 14 residues. Germline loops: CDR1 SQVTM, CDR2 ANQGSEA. The CDR3 DNA follows: TGCAGCGTTAACACTAGCGGGAGACGGGTTGAGCAGTTCTTC. It translates to CSVNTSGRRVEQFF.

This sequence joins TRBV6-5 and TRBJ1-1; no definite D call. This CDR3 comprises 14 residues. Between the trimmed V and J ends, which lost 0 bases and 5 bases, there was a span of 10 bases. Germline CDR1 reads MNHEY; CDR2 reads SVGAGI. CDR3 nucleotide sequence: TGTGCCAGCAGTTACTCGCGGGATGGTACTGAAGCTTTCTTT. Protein: CASSYSRDGTEAFF.

The chain combines TRBV7-2 with TRBJ2-7, with 8 bases lining up with TRBD2. V shed 0 bases, J shed 4 bases, and the junction held 8 bases outside the gene matches. This CDR3 is built from 16 residues. Germline V lookup: CDR1 SGHTA, CDR2 FQGNSA. The DNA of the CDR3 is TGTGCCAGCAGCTTAGCGGCCAGCGGGAGTGCATACGAGCAGTACTTC. Encoded protein: CASSLAASGSAYEQYF.

The V and J genes are TRBV6-5 and TRBJ2-1; 7 bases line up with TRBD1. V shed 6 bases and J 1 base; nucleotides not matched to a gene: 6. The CDR3 has 15 residues. The germline V gene encodes CDR1 MNHEY and CDR2 SVGAGI. The CDR3 loop reads CASSLGGASYNEQFF. For the CDR3, the DNA is TGTGCCAGCAGCCTAGGGGGCGCGTCCTACAATGAGCAGTTCTTC.

This clone was seen a single time. V and J are TRBV6-6 and TRBJ2-7; 9 nucleotides agree with TRBD2. The CDR3 sequence is 15 residues long. J was trimmed by 1 base and V by 5 bases; bases with no gene match: 6. CDR1 and CDR2 from the germline V gene are MNHNY and SVGAGI (reference sequence). This CDR3 reads CASSTGLARSYEQYF. For the CDR3, the DNA is TGTGCCAGCAGTACGGGACTAGCCCGTTCCTACGAGCAGTACTTC.

The chain combines TRBV11-3 with TRBJ2-3, with 8 nucleotides matching TRBD2. The CDR3 sequence is 16 residues long. CDR1 and CDR2 from the germline V gene are SGHNT and YENEEA. V shed 5 bases, J shed 4 bases, and the junction held 11 bases outside the gene matches. The CDR3 here is CASSASLADLSDTQYF. The CDR3 DNA reads as TGTGCCAGCAGCGCCTCACTAGCGGATTTGTCAGATACGCAGTATTTT. Full variable domain (remainder filled in from reference TRBV11-3 and TRBJ2-3): EAGVVQSPRYKIIEKKQPVAFWCNPISGHNTLYWYLQNLGQGPELLIRYENEEAVDDSQLPKDRFSAERLKGVDSTLKIQPAELGDSAVYLCASSASLADLSDTQYFGPGTRLTVL.

V gene TRBV18 combines with J gene TRBJ2-7, with D possibly being TRBD2 (5 bases). V was cut by 2 bases and J by 6 bases, with 11 bases left in between. CDR3 size: 13 residues. The germline V gene has CDR1 KGHSH and CDR2 LQKENI. Here the CDR3 reads CASSPLRGSEQYF. The CDR3 nucleotides read TGTGCCAGCTCACCATTACGAGGGAGCGAGCAGTACTTC.

In this sample, this clone turned up a few times. The chain employs TRBV19 and TRBJ2-7; 7 nucleotides line up with TRBD2. Looked up from germline, CDR1 is LNHDA and CDR2 is SQIVND (reference sequence). The V gene end was trimmed by 3 bases and the J gene end by 2 bases; junction bases not matched to a gene: 4. This CDR3 region has 14 residues. CDR3 loop: CASSMGGPPYEQYF. The CDR3, as DNA: TGTGCCAGTAGTATGGGAGGGCCCCCCTACGAGCAGTACTTC.

The V call is TRBV19, the J call TRBJ1-1; 10 positions agree with TRBD1. The CDR3 contains 17 residues. V lost 2 bases and J lost 6; bases outside the gene matches: 12. The V gene's germline CDR1 is LNHDA and CDR2 SQIVND (reference sequence). The CDR3 spells CASSIRGQGRIWAEAFF. The CDR3 coding sequence is TGTGCCAGTAGTATACGGGGACAGGGGCGAATCTGGGCTGAAGCTTTCTTT. The whole variable domain, remainder taken from reference TRBV19 and TRBJ1-1, is DGGITQSPKYLFRKEGQNVTLSCEQNLNHDAMYWYRQDPGQGLRLIYYSQIVNDFQKGDIAEGYSVSREKKESFPLTVTSAQKNPTAFYLCASSIRGQGRIWAEAFFGQGTRLTVV.

The table lists this clone with a count of one. This chain connects TRBV10-2 to TRBJ1-1; a weak D match, TRBD1 (6 bases). Germline CDR1 and CDR2: WSHSY and SAAADI. V was clipped by 6 bases and J by 6 bases, with 11 bases between them. This CDR3 spans 12 amino acids. CDR3 sequence reads: CASSSQGPEAFF. The CDR3 DNA follows: TGCGCCAGCAGCTCACAGGGCCCTGAAGCTTTCTTT.

The V call is TRBV19, the J call TRBJ2-1, with TRBD2 matching over 14 bases. V was clipped by 3 bases and J by 8 bases; unmatched bases: 6. Germline V lookup: CDR1 LNHDA, CDR2 SQIVND (reference sequence). The CDR3 totals 16 residues. CDR3 in DNA: TGTGCCAGTAGTATTTATGGGACTAGCGGGAGTGATGAGCAGTTCTTC. Protein product: CASSIYGTSGSDEQFF.